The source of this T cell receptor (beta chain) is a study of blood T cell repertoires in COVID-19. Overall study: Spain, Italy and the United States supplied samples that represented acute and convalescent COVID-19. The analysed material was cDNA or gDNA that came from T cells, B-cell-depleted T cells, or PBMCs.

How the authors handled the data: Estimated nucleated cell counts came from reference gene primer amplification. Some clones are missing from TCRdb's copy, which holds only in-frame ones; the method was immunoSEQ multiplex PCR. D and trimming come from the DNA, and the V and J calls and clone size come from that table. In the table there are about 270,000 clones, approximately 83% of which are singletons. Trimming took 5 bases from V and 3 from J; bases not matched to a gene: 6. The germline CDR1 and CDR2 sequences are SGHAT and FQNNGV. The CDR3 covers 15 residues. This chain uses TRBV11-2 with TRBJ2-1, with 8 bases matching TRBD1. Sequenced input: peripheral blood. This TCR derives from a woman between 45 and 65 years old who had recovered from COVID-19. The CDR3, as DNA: TGTGCCAGCAGCCAGACAGGGGTGTACTACAATGAGCAGTTCTTC. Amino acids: CASSQTGVYYNEQFF.